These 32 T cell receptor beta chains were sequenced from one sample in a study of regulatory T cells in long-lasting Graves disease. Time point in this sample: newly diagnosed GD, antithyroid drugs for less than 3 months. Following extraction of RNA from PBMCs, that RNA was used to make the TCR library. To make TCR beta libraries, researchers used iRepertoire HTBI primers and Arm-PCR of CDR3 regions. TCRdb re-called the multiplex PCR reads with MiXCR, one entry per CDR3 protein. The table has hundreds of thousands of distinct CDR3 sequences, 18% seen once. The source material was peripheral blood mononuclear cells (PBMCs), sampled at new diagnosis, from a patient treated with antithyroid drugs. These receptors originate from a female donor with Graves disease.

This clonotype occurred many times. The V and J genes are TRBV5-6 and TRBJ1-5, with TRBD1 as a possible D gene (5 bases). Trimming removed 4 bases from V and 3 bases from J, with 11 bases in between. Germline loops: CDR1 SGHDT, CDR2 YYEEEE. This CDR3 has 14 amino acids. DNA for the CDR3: TGTGCCAGCAGCGGGGGGACTGCCAATCAGCCCCAGCATTTT. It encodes CASSGGTANQPQHF.

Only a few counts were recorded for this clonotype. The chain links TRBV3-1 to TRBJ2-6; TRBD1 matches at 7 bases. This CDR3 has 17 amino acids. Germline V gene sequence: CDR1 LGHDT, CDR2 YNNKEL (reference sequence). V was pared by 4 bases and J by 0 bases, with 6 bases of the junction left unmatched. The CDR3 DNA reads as TGTGCCAGCAGCCTCACAGCAGGGGGCTCTGGGGCCAACGTCCTGACTTTC. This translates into CASSLTAGGSGANVLTF.

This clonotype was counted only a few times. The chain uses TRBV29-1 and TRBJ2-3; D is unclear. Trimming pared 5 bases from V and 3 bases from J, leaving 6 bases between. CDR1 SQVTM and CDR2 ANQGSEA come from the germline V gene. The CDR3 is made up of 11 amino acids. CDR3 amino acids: CSVCQTDTQYF. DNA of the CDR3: TGCAGCGTTTGCCAGACAGATACGCAGTATTTT.

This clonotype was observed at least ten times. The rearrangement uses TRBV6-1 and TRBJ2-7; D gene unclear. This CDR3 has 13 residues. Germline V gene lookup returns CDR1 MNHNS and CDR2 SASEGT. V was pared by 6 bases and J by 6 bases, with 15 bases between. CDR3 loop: CASRDGSRLEQYF. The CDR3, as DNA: TGTGCCAGCAGGGACGGGTCCCGTCTCGAGCAGTACTTC.

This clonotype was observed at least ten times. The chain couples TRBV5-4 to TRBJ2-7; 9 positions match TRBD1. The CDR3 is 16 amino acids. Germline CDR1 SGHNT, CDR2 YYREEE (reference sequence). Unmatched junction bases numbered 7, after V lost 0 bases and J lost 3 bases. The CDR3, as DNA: TGTGCCAGCAGCTTGGGGCGACAGGGGGGAGGCTACGAGCAGTACTTC. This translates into CASSLGRQGGGYEQYF.

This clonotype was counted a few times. DNA for the CDR3: TGTGCCAGCAGTTACACTAAAGGGGTCTCCTATAATTCACCCCTCCACTTT. Translation: CASSYTKGVSYNSPLHF. This chain connects TRBV6-5 to TRBJ1-6; D may be TRBD1 (5 bases). CDR3 length: 17 residues. Trimming left V 2 bases short and J 0 bases short, with 11 bases between. Germline V gene lookup returns CDR1 MNHEY and CDR2 SVGAGI.

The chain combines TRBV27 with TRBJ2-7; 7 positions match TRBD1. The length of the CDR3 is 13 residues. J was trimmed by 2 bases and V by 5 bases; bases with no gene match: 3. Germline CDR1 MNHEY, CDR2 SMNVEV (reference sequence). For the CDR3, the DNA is TGTGCCAGCAGTATCAGGGGGACCTACGAGCAGTACTTC. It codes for CASSIRGTYEQYF.

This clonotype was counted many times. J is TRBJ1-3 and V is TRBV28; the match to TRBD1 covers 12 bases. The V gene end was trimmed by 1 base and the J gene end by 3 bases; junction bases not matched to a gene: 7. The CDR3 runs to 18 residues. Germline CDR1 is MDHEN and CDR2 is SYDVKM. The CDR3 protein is CASSLYVGDRGHGNTIYF. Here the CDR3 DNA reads TGTGCCAGCAGTTTATACGTAGGGGACAGGGGGCATGGAAACACCATATATTTT.

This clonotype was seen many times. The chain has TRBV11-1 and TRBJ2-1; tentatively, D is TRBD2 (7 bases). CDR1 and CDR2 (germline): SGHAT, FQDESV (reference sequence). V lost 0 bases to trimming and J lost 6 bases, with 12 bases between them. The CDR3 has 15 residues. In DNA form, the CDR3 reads TGTGCCAGCAGCTTAGCTGGCGGGGGCTCCAATGAGCAGTTCTTC. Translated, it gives CASSLAGGGSNEQFF.

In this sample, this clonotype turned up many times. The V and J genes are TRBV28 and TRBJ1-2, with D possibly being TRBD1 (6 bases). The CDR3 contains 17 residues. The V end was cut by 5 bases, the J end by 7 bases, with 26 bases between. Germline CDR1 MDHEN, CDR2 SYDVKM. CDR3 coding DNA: TGTGCCAGCAGTATTGTAATGTCGGGGCAGGGGCTGTCTGGCTACACCTTC. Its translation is CASSIVMSGQGLSGYTF.

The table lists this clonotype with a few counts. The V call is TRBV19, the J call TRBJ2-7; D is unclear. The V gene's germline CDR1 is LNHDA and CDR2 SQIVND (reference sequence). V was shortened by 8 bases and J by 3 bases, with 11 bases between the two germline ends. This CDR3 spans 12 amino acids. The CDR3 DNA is TGTGCCAGTGGTAGGAGTGACTACGAGCAGTACTTC. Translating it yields CASGRSDYEQYF.

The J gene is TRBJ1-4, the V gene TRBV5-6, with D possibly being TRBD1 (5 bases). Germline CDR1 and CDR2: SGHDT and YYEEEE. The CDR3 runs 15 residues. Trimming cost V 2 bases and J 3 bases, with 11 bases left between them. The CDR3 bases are TGTGCCAGCAGCTTTGGGGGAAGCCCTAATGAAAAACTGTTTTTT. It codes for CASSFGGSPNEKLFF.

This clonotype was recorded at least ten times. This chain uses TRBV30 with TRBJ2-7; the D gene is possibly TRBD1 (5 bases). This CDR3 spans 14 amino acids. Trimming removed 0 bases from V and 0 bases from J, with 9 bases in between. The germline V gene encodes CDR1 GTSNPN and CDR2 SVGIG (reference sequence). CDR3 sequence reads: CAWSVGQPSYEQYF. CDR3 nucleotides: TGTGCCTGGAGTGTGGGGCAGCCCTCCTACGAGCAGTACTTC.

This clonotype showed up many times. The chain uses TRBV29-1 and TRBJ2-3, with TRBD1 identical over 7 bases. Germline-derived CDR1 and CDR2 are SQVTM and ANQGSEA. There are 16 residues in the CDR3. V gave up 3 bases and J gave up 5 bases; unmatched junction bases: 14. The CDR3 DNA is TGCAGCGTTGAGGCCCTGGCAGGGGGTGATGAAGATACGCAGTATTTT. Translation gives CSVEALAGGDEDTQYF.

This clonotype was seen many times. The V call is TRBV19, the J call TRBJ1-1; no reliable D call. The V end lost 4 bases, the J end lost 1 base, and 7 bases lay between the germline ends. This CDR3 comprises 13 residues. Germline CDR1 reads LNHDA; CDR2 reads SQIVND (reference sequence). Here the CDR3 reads CASSTHGNTEAFF. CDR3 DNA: TGTGCCAGTAGTACACACGGGAACACTGAAGCTTTCTTT.

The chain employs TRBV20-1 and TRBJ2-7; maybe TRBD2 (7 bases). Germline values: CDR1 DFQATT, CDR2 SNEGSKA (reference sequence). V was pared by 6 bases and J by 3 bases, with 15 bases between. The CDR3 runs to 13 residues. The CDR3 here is CSALSGEGYEQYF. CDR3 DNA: TGCAGTGCCTTATCAGGGGAGGGCTACGAGCAGTACTTC.

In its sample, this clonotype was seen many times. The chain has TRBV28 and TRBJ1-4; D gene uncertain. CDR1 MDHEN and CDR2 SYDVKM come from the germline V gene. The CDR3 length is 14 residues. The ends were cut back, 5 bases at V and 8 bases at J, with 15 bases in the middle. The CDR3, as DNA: TGTGCCAGCAGTCCAGATTGGGCCGACGAAAAACTGTTTTTT. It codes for CASSPDWADEKLFF.

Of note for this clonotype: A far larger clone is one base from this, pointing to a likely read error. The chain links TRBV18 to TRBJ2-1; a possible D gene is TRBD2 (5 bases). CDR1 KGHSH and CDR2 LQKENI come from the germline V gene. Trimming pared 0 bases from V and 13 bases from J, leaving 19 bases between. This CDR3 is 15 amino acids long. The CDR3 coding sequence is TGTGCCAGCTCACCACCGCTAGCACCTCAAGAGACCCAGTTCTTC. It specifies CASSPPLAPQETQFF. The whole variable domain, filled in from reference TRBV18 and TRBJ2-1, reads NAGVMQNPRHLVRRRGQEARLRCSPMKGHSHVYWYRQLPEEGLKFMVYLQKENIIDESGMPKERFSAEFPKEGPSILRIQQVVRGDSAAYFCASSPPLAPQETQFFGPGTRLTVL.

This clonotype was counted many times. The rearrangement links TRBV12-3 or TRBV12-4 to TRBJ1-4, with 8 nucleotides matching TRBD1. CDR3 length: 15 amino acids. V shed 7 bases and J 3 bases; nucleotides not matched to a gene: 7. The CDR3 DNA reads TGTGCCAGCACCCGACAGGGGTCTTCTAATGAAAAACTGTTTTTT. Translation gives CASTRQGSSNEKLFF.

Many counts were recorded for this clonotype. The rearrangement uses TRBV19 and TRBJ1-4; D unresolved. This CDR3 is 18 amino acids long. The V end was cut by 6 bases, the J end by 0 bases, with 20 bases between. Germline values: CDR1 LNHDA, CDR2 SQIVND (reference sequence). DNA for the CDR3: TGTGCCAGTAGCCCCGCCTCGTCCTACGGTGCAACTAATGAAAAACTGTTTTTT. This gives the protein CASSPASSYGATNEKLFF.

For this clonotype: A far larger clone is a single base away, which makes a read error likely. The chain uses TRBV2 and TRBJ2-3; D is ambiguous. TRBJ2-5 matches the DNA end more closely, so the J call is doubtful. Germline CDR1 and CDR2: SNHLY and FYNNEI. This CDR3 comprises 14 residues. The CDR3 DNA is TGTGCCAGCAGCCCTGGGCAGCCGGCCAGGACCCAGTACTTC. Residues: CASSPGQPARTQYF.

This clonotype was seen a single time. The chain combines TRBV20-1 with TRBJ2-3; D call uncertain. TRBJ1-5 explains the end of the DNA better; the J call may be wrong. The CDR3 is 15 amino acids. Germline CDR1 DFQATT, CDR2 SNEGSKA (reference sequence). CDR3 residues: CSAPRAVLTTDTQHF. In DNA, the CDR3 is TGCAGTGCTCCACGAGCGGTCTTAACCACAGATACGCAGCATTTT.

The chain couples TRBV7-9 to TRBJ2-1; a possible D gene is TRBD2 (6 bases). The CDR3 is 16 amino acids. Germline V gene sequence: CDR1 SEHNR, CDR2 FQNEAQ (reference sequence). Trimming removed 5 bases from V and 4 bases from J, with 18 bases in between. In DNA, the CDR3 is TGTGCCAGCAGCCAACCGATAGCGGTGGCTTACAATGAGCAGTTCTTC. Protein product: CASSQPIAVAYNEQFF.

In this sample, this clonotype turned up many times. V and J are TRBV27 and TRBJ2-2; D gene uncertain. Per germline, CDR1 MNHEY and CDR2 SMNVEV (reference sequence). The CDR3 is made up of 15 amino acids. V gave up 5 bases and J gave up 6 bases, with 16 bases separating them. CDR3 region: CASSPTRWDPGELFF. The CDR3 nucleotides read TGTGCCAGCAGTCCAACCCGTTGGGATCCCGGGGAGCTGTTTTTT.

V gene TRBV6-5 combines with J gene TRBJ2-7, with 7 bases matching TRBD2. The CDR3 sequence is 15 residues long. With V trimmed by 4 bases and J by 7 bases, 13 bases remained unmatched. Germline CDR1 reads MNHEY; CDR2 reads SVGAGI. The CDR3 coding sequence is TGTGCCAGCAGTTCCCATAGACTAGCCCCCGAGGAGCAGTACTTC. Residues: CASSSHRLAPEEQYF.

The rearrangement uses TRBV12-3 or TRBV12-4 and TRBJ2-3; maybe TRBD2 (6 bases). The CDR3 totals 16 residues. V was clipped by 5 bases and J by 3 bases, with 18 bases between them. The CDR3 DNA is TGTGCCAGCAGTCCCATAACGGGAGCTGGGACAGATACGCAGTATTTT. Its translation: CASSPITGAGTDTQYF.

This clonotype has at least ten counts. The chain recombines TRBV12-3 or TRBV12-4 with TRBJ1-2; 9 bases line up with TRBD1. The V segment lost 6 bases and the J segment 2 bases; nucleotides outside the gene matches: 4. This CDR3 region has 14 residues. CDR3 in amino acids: CASSGQGRNYGYTF. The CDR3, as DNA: TGTGCCAGCAGCGGACAGGGGCGGAACTATGGCTACACCTTC.

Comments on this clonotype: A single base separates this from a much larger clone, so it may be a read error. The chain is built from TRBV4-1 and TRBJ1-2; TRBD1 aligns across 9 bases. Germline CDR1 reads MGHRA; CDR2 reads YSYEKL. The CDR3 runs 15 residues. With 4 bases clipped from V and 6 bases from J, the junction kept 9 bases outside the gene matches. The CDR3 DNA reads TGCGCCAGCAGCCGAGAGGACAGGGGTTTCCATGGCTACACCTTC. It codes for CASSREDRGFHGYTF.

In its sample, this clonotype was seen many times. This CDR3 reads CASGGNGELFF. The CDR3 DNA follows: TGTGCCAGCGGAGGGAACGGGGAGCTGTTTTTT. V and J are TRBV12-3 or TRBV12-4 and TRBJ2-2; a weak D match, TRBD2 (6 bases). Deletions cut 8 bases from V and 7 bases from J, with 8 bases between. The CDR3 contains 11 residues.

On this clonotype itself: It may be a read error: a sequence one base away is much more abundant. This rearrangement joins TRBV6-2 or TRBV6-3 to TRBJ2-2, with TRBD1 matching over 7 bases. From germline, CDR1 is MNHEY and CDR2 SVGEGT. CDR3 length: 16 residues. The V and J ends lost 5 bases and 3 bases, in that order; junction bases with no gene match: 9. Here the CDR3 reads CASSKQTGTYTGELFF. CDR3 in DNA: TGTGCCAGCAGTAAACAGACAGGGACCTACACCGGGGAGCTGTTTTTT.

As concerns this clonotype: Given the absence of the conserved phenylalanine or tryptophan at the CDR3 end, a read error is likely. The CDR3 DNA reads TGTGCCAGCAACCTCAGGGGCTCCCGAGGCAATGAGCAGTTCCTC. Translation gives CASNLRGSRGNEQFL. The chain recombines TRBV2 with TRBJ2-1; a possible D gene is TRBD1 (6 bases). Germline V gene sequence: CDR1 SNHLY, CDR2 FYNNEI. The CDR3 runs to 15 residues. The V end was cut by 7 bases, the J end by 6 bases, with 19 bases between.

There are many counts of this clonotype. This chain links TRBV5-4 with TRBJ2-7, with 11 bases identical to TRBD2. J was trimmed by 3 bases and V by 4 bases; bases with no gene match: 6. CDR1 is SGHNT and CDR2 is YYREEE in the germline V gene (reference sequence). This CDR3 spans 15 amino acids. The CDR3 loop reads CASSRTGTSGYEQYF. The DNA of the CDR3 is TGTGCCAGCAGCCGAACCGGGACTAGCGGCTACGAGCAGTACTTC. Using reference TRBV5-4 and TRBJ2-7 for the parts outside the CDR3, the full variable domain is ETGVTQSPTHLIKTRGQQVTLRCSSQSGHNTVSWYQQALGQGPQFIFQYYREEENGRGNFPPRFSGLQFPNYSSELNVNALELDDSALYLCASSRTGTSGYEQYFGPGTRLTVT.